These 22 T cell receptor beta chains were all obtained from the same sample, sequenced in a study of early T cells in non-severe SARS-CoV-2 infection. TCRdb fed the 5' RACE reads into MiXCR, producing one record per CDR3 protein. This table holds more than 75,000 distinct CDR3 sequences, roughly 13% found once. Material: whole blood. The receptors originated from an adult who was a healthcare worker with PCR-confirmed SARS-CoV-2 infection or an uninfected control (not recorded which).

A few counts support this clonotype. The V gene is TRBV5-1, the J gene TRBJ1-2; tentatively, D is TRBD1 (5 bases). The CDR3 totals 17 residues. Germline lookup yields CDR1 SGHRS and CDR2 YFSETQ. Trimming took off 0 bases at V and 8 bases at J, with 23 bases between the two ends. The CDR3 spells CASSLEAVVGTKAGYTF. DNA for the CDR3: TGCGCCAGCAGCTTGGAGGCTGTGGTCGGGACCAAGGCCGGCTACACCTTC.

The chain couples TRBV5-1 to TRBJ2-5; D unresolved. The CDR3 consists of 13 residues. Trimming shortened V by 3 bases and J by 1 base, and 7 bases separated the two germline ends. CDR1 SGHRS and CDR2 YFSETQ come from the germline V gene. As DNA, the CDR3 is TGCGCCAGCAGCTACCGTGGCCAAGAGACCCAGTACTTC. Encoded protein: CASSYRGQETQYF.

As to this clonotype: Possible read error: a much larger clone is one base away. V is TRBV2 and J is TRBJ1-2, with D maybe TRBD1 (6 bases). Germline lookup yields CDR1 SNHLY and CDR2 FYNNEI. Trimming took 5 bases from V and 2 from J, leaving 9 bases between them. The length of the CDR3 is 13 residues. CDR3 sequence (DNA): TGTGCCAGCAGTAGACAGGAGAACTATGGCTACACCTTC. It yields the protein CASSRQENYGYTF.

This clonotype was observed a few times. The chain has TRBV2 and TRBJ1-5, with 9 bases that match TRBD1. The trim removed 5 bases at V and 6 bases at J, leaving 5 bases unmatched. Germline CDR1 SNHLY, CDR2 FYNNEI. This CDR3 has 14 amino acids. The CDR3 sequence is CASSPTGGVQPQHF. The CDR3 nucleotides read TGTGCCAGCAGTCCTACAGGGGGCGTTCAGCCCCAGCATTTT.

This clonotype was detected ten times or more. The CDR3 is CSARRVQETQYF. The CDR3 DNA is TGCAGTGCTAGAAGGGTTCAAGAGACCCAGTACTTC. This rearrangement joins TRBV20-1 to TRBJ2-5, with D unclear. The CDR3 extends over 12 amino acids. The germline gives CDR1 DFQATT, CDR2 SNEGSKA (reference sequence). Trimming removed 2 bases from V and 2 bases from J, with 6 bases in between.

The sample holds a few counts of this clonotype. The V call is TRBV20-1, the J call TRBJ1-1; unclear D gene. V lost 0 bases to trimming and J lost 1 base, with 9 bases between them. Germline loops: CDR1 DFQATT, CDR2 SNEGSKA (reference sequence). This CDR3 spans 14 amino acids. The CDR3 DNA reads as TGCAGTGCTAGAGATCAAGTCGGGAACACTGAAGCTTTCTTT. Amino acids: CSARDQVGNTEAFF.

The gene calls are TRBV5-1 and TRBJ2-1; 12 bases map to TRBD2. The CDR3 extends over 16 amino acids. The trim removed 0 bases at V and 8 bases at J, leaving 6 bases unmatched. The germline V gene has CDR1 SGHRS and CDR2 YFSETQ. The CDR3 DNA is TGCGCCAGCAGCTTGGCTCTAGCGGGAGGGGGCGATGAGCAGTTCTTC. It translates to CASSLALAGGGDEQFF.

This clonotype was counted only a few times. The chain uses TRBV5-1 and TRBJ2-3, with 11 bases fitting TRBD2. CDR1 and CDR2 from the germline V gene are SGHRS and YFSETQ. V lost 3 bases, J lost 5 bases, and 8 bases stayed unmatched. The CDR3 spans 16 residues. This chain's CDR3 is CASSSLTSGEGDTQYF. The CDR3 DNA sequence: TGCGCCAGCAGCTCTCTGACTAGCGGGGAGGGAGATACGCAGTATTTT.

The chain recombines TRBV20-1 with TRBJ2-7; 9 nucleotides agree with TRBD1. Trimming at V came to 1 base and at J to 0 bases, leaving 10 bases not matched to a gene. The CDR3 totals 17 residues. CDR1 DFQATT and CDR2 SNEGSKA come from the germline V gene (reference sequence). The CDR3 sequence is CSARGGPGQGSSYEQYF. DNA of the CDR3: TGCAGTGCTAGAGGGGGGCCGGGACAGGGAAGCTCCTACGAGCAGTACTTC.

The chain carries TRBV5-5 and TRBJ2-1, with D perhaps TRBD1 or TRBD2 (6 bases each). V lost 0 bases and J lost 3, with 10 bases in between. CDR1 SGHKS and CDR2 YYEKEE come from the germline V gene (reference sequence). The CDR3 consists of 15 residues. The CDR3 loop is CASSLDGGLYNEQFF. The CDR3 DNA is TGTGCCAGCAGCTTGGACGGGGGCCTCTACAATGAGCAGTTCTTC.

In its sample, this clonotype was seen a few times. This chain links TRBV5-1 with TRBJ2-5, with 7 bases lining up with TRBD1. Germline-derived CDR1 and CDR2 are SGHRS and YFSETQ. CDR3 length: 14 amino acids. The J segment lost 1 base and the V segment lost 2 bases, leaving 2 bases of the junction unmatched. This CDR3 reads CASSFTGAQETQYF. CDR3 coding DNA: TGCGCCAGCAGCTTTACAGGGGCCCAAGAGACCCAGTACTTC.

The chain couples TRBV5-6 to TRBJ2-3, with 12 bases aligning to TRBD2. The ends lost 4 bases at V and 2 bases at J; junction bases unmatched: 8. The CDR3 is 17 amino acids. Per the germline V gene, CDR1 is SGHDT and CDR2 is YYEEEE. The CDR3 sequence is CASSGTSGGYSTDTQYF. The CDR3 coding sequence is TGTGCCAGCAGCGGCACTAGCGGGGGGTACTCCACAGATACGCAGTATTTT.

This clonotype has just a few counts. The gene calls are TRBV28 and TRBJ2-7; D call uncertain. Germline V CDR1 and CDR2: MDHEN, SYDVKM. V shed 3 bases and J shed 6 bases, with 9 bases lying between them. This CDR3 is built from 12 residues. The CDR3 reads CASSFYLLEQYF. The CDR3, as DNA: TGTGCCAGCAGTTTCTACTTGCTCGAGCAGTACTTC.

In its sample, this clonotype was seen once. The chain employs TRBV5-1 and TRBJ2-2; TRBD1 is a possible D gene (6 bases). The CDR3 consists of 15 residues. V was clipped by 2 bases and J by 2 bases, with 10 bases between them. The germline CDR1 and CDR2 sequences are SGHRS and YFSETQ. The CDR3 spells CASSLTRGNTGELFF. The CDR3 DNA is TGCGCCAGCAGCTTAACCAGGGGAAACACCGGGGAGCTGTTTTTT.

This clonotype was seen more than once but under ten times. This chain links TRBV29-1 with TRBJ2-7, with D possibly matching TRBD2 (7 bases). Trimming stripped 3 bases from V and 8 bases from J, with 17 bases between. The CDR3 has 13 amino acids. Germline CDR1 reads SQVTM; CDR2 reads ANQGSEA. The CDR3 reads CSVEGRGRDKQYF. CDR3 in DNA: TGCAGCGTTGAGGGGAGGGGCAGGGACAAGCAGTACTTC.

The gene calls are TRBV7-2 and TRBJ1-5; 8 bases are shared with TRBD1. CDR1 SGHTA and CDR2 FQGNSA come from the germline V gene. The CDR3 contains 16 residues. Germline trimming cut 0 bases from V and 0 bases from J; bases unmatched to any gene: 1. In DNA form, the CDR3 reads TGTGCCAGCAGCTTAGCAGGACAGGGTAGCAATCAGCCCCAGCATTTT. Protein product: CASSLAGQGSNQPQHF.

This clonotype occurred many times. V usage is TRBV7-2 and J usage is TRBJ1-2, with D maybe TRBD1 (5 bases). CDR1 is SGHTA and CDR2 is FQGNSA in the germline V gene. The CDR3 covers 14 residues. The V gene lost 5 bases and the J gene lost 2 bases, with 12 bases spanning the gap. The CDR3 DNA follows: TGTGCCAGCAGCCCGACAGAACTCAACTATGGCTACACCTTC. Translation: CASSPTELNYGYTF.

In this sample, this clonotype turned up many times. The chain employs TRBV19 and TRBJ1-1; D remains unclear. The CDR3 runs 13 residues. The germline gives CDR1 LNHDA, CDR2 SQIVND (reference sequence). V dropped 5 bases and J dropped 0 bases, with 7 bases sitting between them. The CDR3 nucleotides read TGTGCCAGTAGTGCTCAGTTGAACACTGAAGCTTTCTTT. It translates to CASSAQLNTEAFF.

CDR3 region: CASSRRPGQGAGEQFF. The DNA for the CDR3 is TGTGCCAGCAGCCGTAGACCGGGACAGGGGGCGGGTGAGCAGTTCTTC. The V call is TRBV3-1, the J call TRBJ2-1; 12 nucleotides agree with TRBD1. J gave up 9 bases and V 4 bases, and 10 bases lay outside the gene matches. Germline assignment: CDR1 LGHDT and CDR2 YNNKEL (reference sequence). The length of the CDR3 is 16 residues.

The chain recombines TRBV6-2 or TRBV6-3 with TRBJ2-1; TRBD2 aligns across 11 bases. This CDR3 has 17 residues. Germline CDR1 MNHEY, CDR2 SVGEGT. V was clipped by 5 bases and J by 7 bases; unmatched bases: 13. Written as DNA, the CDR3 is TGTGCCAGCAGTCCGACCTCAGGTAGCGGGAGGGGGAATGAGCAGTTCTTC. The encoded protein is CASSPTSGSGRGNEQFF.

This clonotype was counted once. Mismatch with germline at one junction end may stem from a read error. The chain links TRBV27 to TRBJ2-7; no clear D. The CDR3 is 11 amino acids. The germline gives CDR1 MNHEY, CDR2 SMNVEV (reference sequence). CDR3 region: CANSLLGEQYF. In DNA, the CDR3 is TGTGCCAACAGTTTATTGGGTGAGCAGTACTTC.

This clonotype has ten or more counts. The genes are TRBV19 and TRBJ2-1; D possibly corresponds to TRBD1 (5 bases). The CDR3 is 15 residues long. Germline V lookup: CDR1 LNHDA, CDR2 SQIVND (reference sequence). Trimming left V 1 base short and J 1 base short, with 8 bases between. The CDR3 region is CASSIGRQSYNEQFF. The DNA for the CDR3 is TGTGCCAGTAGTATAGGGAGACAGTCCTACAATGAGCAGTTCTTC. The full variable domain, its missing parts supplied by reference TRBV19 and TRBJ2-1, is DGGITQSPKYLFRKEGQNVTLSCEQNLNHDAMYWYRQDPGQGLRLIYYSQIVNDFQKGDIAEGYSVSREKKESFPLTVTSAQKNPTAFYLCASSIGRQSYNEQFFGPGTRLTVL.